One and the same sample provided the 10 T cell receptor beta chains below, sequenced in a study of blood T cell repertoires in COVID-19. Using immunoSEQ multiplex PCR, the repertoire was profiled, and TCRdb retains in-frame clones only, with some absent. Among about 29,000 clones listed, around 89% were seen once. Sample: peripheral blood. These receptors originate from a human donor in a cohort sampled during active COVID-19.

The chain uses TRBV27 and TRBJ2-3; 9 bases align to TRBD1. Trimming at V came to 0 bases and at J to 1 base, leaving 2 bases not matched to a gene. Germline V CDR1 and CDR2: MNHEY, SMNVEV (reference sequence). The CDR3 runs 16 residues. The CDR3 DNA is TGTGCCAGCAGTTTATCGGACAGGGGACGCACAGATACGCAGTATTTT. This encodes CASSLSDRGRTDTQYF.

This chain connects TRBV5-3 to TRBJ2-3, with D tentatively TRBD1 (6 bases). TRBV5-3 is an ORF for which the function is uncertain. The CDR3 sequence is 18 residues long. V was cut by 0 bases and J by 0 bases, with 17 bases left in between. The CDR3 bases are TGTGCCAGAAGCTTGGCGCCGGCTGGACAGTCTAGCACAGATACGCAGTATTTT. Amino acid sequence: CARSLAPAGQSSTDTQYF.

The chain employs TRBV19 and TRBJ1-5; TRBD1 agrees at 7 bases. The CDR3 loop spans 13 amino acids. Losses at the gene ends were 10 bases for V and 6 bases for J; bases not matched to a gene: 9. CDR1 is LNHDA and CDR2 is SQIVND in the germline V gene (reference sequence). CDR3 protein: CATKGAWTQPQHF. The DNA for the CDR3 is TGTGCCACAAAGGGGGCATGGACTCAGCCCCAGCATTTT.

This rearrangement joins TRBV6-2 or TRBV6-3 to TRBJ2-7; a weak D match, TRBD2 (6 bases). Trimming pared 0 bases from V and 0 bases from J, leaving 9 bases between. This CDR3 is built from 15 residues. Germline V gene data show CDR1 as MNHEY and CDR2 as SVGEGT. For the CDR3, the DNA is TGTGCCAGCAGTTACTCGGGACTCCTCTCCTACGAGCAGTACTTC. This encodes CASSYSGLLSYEQYF.

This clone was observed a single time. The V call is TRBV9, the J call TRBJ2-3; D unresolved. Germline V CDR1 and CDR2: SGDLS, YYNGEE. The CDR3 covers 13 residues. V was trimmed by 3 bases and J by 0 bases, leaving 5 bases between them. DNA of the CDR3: TGTGCCAGCAGCGGAGAGAGCACAGATACGCAGTATTTT. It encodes CASSGESTDTQYF. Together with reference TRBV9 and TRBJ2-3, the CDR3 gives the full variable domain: DSGVTQTPKHLITATGQRVTLRCSPRSGDLSVYWYQQSLDQGLQFLIQYYNGEERAKGNILERFSAQQFPDLHSELNLSSLELGDSALYFCASSGESTDTQYFGPGTRLTVL.

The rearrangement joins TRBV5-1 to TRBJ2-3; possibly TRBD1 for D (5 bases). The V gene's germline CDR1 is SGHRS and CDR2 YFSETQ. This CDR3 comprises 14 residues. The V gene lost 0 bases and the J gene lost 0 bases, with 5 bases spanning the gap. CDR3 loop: CASSLEGSTDTQYF. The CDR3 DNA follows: TGCGCCAGCAGCTTGGAGGGGAGCACAGATACGCAGTATTTT.

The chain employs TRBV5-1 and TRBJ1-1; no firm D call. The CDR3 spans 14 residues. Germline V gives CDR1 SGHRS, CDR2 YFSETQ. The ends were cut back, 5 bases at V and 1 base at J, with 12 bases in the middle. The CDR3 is CASSTSGRNTEAFF. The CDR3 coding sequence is TGCGCCAGCAGTACTAGCGGCAGGAACACTGAAGCTTTCTTT.

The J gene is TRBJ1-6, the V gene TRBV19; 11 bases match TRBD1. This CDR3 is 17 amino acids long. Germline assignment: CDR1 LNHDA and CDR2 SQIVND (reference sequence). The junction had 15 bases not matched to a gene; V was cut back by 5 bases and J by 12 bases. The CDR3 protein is CASSDRTGGPFWRPLHF. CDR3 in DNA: TGTGCCAGTAGTGATAGGACAGGGGGCCCGTTTTGGAGACCCCTCCACTTT.

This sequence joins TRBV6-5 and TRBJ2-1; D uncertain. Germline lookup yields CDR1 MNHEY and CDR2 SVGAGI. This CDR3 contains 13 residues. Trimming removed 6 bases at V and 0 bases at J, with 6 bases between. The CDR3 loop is CASRTVSYNEQFF. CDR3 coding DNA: TGTGCCAGCAGGACTGTCTCCTACAATGAGCAGTTCTTC.

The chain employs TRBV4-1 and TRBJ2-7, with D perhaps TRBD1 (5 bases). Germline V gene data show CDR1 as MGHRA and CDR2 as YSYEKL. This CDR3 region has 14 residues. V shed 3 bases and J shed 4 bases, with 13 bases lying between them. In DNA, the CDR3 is TGCGCCAGCAGCCAGATGACAACAGGTTACGAGCAGTACTTC. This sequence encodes CASSQMTTGYEQYF.